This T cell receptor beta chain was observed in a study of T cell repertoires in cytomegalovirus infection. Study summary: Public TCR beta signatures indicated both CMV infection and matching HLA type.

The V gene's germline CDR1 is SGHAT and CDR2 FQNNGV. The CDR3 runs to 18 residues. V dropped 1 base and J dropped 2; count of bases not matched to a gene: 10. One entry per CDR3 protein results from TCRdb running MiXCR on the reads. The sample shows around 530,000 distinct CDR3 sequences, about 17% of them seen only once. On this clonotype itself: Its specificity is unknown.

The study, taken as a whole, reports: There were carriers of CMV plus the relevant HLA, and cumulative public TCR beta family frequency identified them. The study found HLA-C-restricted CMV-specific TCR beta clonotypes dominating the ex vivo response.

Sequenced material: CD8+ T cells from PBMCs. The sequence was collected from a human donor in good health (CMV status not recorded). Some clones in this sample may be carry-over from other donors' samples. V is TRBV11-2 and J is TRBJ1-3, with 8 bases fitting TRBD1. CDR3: CASSLAYSQGVPGNTIYF. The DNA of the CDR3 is TGTGCCAGCAGCTTAGCCTACTCACAGGGGGTTCCTGGAAACACCATATATTTT.